The rows below give T cell receptor beta chains drawn from one sample of a study of CXCR3-negative and CXCR3-positive naive CD8 T cells. For each CDR3 protein, TCRdb gives one entry from its re-call of the 5' RACE reads, without DNA. This sample contains about 150,000 distinct CDR3 sequences. Input material: naive CXCR3+ CD8+ T cells from blood. Receptor source: a human donor in good health. Some clones in this sample may be carry-over from other donors' samples. CDR3s include the opening cysteine and the closing phenylalanine or tryptophan.

V gene: TRBV19
J gene: TRBJ1-1
CDR3 protein: CASTDRGNTEAFF

V gene: TRBV28
J gene: TRBJ2-7
CDR3 protein: CASKEGQSTYEQYF

V gene: TRBV11-2
J gene: TRBJ2-1
CDR3 protein: CASSLNGLAEPPSSYNEQFF

V gene: TRBV5-1
J gene: TRBJ2-1
CDR3 protein: CASSLGQLNEQFF

V gene: TRBV29-1
J gene: TRBJ1-2
CDR3 protein: CSVWTEGLLTF

V gene: TRBV28
J gene: TRBJ2-5
CDR3 protein: CASSKAGQEEETQYF

V gene: TRBV21-1
J gene: TRBJ2-5
CDR3 protein: CASADGTPRAKTQYF

V gene: TRBV10-3
J gene: TRBJ1-2
CDR3 protein: CAISDPDSGYGYTF

V gene: TRBV7-8
J gene: TRBJ1-4
CDR3 protein: CASSLVAGGGEKLFF

V gene: TRBV6-5
J gene: TRBJ2-5
CDR3 protein: CASSALRGAAAETQYF

V gene: TRBV4-1
J gene: TRBJ2-3
CDR3 protein: CASNQLGERTDTQYF

V gene: TRBV6-4
J gene: TRBJ2-1
CDR3 protein: CASSDRDNNEQFF

V gene: TRBV2
J gene: TRBJ1-1
CDR3 protein: CASGGPNTEAFF

V gene: TRBV10-3
J gene: TRBJ2-4
CDR3 protein: CAISESGTFSIAKNIQYF

V gene: TRBV5-1
J gene: TRBJ2-3
CDR3 protein: CASSLDRGGSTDTQYF

V gene: TRBV25-1
J gene: TRBJ2-4
CDR3 protein: CASSVGGNIQYF

V gene: TRBV21-1
J gene: TRBJ2-7
CDR3 protein: CASSKVETSPQDEQYF

V gene: TRBV7-3
J gene: TRBJ2-1
CDR3 protein: CASSSQGEQFF

V gene: TRBV6-2/TRBV6-3
J gene: TRBJ2-3
CDR3 protein: CASRERLAADTQYF

V gene: TRBV20-1
J gene: TRBJ1-5
CDR3 protein: CSARDWEAGGSGQPQHF

V gene: TRBV2
J gene: TRBJ2-6
CDR3 protein: CASSGTGLGANVLTF

V gene: TRBV28
J gene: TRBJ2-7
CDR3 protein: CASRQGTTYEQYF

V gene: TRBV15
J gene: TRBJ1-3
CDR3 protein: CATSRDRDRDPIYF

V gene: TRBV29-1
J gene: TRBJ2-1
CDR3 protein: CSVPTSYNEQFF

V gene: TRBV20-1
J gene: TRBJ1-2
CDR3 protein: CSAPDRGGYGYTF

V gene: TRBV4-1
J gene: TRBJ2-7
CDR3 protein: CASSQERRDSYEQYF

V gene: TRBV3-1
J gene: TRBJ2-3
CDR3 protein: CASSHEGSDTQYF